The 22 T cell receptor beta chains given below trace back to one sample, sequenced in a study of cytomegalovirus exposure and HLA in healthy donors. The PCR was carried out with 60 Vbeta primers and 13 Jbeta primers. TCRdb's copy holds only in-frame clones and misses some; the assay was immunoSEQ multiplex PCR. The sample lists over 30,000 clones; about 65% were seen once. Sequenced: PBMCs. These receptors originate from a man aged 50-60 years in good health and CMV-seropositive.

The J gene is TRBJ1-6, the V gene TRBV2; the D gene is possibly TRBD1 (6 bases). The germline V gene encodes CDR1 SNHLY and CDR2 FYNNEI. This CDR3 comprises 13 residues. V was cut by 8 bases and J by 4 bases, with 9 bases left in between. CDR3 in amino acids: CASGGPYNSPLHF. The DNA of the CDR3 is TGTGCCAGCGGGGGCCCGTATAATTCACCCCTCCACTTT.

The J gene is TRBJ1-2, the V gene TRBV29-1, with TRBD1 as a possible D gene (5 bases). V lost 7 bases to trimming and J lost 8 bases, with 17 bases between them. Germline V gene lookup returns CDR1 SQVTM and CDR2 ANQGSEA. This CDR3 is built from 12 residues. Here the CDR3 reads CSANDQGGGYTF. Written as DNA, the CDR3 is TGCAGCGCCAACGACCAGGGAGGAGGCTACACCTTC.

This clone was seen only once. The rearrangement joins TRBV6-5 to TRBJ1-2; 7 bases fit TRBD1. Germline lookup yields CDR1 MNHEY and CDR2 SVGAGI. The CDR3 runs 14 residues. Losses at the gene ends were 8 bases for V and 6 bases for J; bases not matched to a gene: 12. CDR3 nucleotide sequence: TGTGCCAGCTCCAGGGCAGGGGGAAGGGATGGCTACACCTTC. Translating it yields CASSRAGGRDGYTF.

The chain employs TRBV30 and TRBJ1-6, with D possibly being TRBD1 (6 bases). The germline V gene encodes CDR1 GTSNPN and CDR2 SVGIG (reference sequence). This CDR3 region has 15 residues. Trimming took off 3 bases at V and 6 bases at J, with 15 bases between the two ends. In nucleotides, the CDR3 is TGTGCCTGGAGAGCCAAACAGGGTCGTAATTCACCCCTCCACTTT. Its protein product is CAWRAKQGRNSPLHF.

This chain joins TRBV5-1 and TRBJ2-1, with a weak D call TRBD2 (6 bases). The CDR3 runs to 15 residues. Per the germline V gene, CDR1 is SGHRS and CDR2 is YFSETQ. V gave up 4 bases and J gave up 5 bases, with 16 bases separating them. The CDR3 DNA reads TGCGCCAGCAGCCACGGGACGGGAGCGGACAATGAGCAGTTCTTC. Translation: CASSHGTGADNEQFF.

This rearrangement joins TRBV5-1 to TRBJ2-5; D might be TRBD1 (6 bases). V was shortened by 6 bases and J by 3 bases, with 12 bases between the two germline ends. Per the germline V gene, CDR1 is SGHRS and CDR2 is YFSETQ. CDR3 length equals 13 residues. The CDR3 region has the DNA TGCGCCAGCAACACAGGGTCCAAAGAGACCCAGTACTTC. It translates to CASNTGSKETQYF.

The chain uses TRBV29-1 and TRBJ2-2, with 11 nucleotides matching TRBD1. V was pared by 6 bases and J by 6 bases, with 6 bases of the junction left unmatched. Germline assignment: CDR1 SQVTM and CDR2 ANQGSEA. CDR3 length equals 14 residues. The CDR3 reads CSVLRDRGSGELFF. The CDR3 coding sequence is TGCAGCGTCCTCCGGGACAGGGGGTCCGGGGAGCTGTTTTTT.

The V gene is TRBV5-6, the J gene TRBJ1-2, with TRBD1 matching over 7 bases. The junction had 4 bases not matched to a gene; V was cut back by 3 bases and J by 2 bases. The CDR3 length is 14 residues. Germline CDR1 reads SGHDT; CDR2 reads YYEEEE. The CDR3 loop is CASSWLGGNYGYTF. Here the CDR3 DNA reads TGTGCCAGCAGCTGGCTAGGGGGCAACTATGGCTACACCTTC.

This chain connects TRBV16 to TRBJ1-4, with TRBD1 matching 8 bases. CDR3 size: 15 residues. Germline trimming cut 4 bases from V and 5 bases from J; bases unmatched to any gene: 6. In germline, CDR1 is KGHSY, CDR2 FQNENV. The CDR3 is CASSPAGTGNEKLFF. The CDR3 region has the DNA TGTGCCAGCAGCCCAGCCGGGACAGGCAATGAAAAACTGTTTTTT.

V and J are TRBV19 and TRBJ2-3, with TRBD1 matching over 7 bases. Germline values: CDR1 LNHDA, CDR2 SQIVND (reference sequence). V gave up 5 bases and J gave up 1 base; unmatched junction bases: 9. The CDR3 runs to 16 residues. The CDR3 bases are TGTGCCAGTAGTCGGACAGGAGCAGCCCGCACAGATACGCAGTATTTT. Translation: CASSRTGAARTDTQYF.

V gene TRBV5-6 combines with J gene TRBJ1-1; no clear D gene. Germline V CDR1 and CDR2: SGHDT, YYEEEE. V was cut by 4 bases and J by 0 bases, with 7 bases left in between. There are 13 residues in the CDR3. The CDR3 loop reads CASSVTVNTEAFF. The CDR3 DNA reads TGTGCCAGCAGCGTTACAGTGAACACTGAAGCTTTCTTT.

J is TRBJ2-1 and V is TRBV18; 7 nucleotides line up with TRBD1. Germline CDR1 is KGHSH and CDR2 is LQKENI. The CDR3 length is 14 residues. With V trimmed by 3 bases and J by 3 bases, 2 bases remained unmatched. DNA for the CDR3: TGTGCCAGCTCACCGGGACAGCTCTACAATGAGCAGTTCTTC. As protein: CASSPGQLYNEQFF.

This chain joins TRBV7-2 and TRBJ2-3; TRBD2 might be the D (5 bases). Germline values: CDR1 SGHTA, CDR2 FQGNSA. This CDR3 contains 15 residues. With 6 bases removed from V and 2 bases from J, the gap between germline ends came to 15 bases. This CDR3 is CASRLTTTYTDTQYF. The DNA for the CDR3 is TGTGCCAGCAGGTTGACTACAACTTACACAGATACGCAGTATTTT.

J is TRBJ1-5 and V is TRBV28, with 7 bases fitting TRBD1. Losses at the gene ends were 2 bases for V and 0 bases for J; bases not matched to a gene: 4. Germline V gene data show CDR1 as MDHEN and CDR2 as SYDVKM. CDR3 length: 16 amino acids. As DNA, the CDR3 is TGTGCCAGCAGTTTACAGACAGGGTATAGCAATCAGCCCCAGCATTTT. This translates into CASSLQTGYSNQPQHF.

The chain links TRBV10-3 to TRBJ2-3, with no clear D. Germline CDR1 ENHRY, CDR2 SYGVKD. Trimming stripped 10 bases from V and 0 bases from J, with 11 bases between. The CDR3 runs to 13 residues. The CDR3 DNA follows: TGTGCCACCGAAGACTTAAGCACAGATACGCAGTATTTT. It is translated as CATEDLSTDTQYF.

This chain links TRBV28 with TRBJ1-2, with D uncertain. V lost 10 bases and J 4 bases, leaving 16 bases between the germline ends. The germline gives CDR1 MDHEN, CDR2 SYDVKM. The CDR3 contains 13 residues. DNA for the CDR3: TGTGCCACTCTCGTCCCGGAGAGCTATGGCTACACCTTC. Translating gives CATLVPESYGYTF.

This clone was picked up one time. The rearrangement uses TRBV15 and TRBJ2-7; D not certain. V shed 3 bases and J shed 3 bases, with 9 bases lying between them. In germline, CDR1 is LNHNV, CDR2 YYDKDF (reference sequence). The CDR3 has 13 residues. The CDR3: CATSRSRGYEQYF. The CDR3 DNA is TGTGCCACCAGCAGGAGTCGCGGCTACGAGCAGTACTTC.

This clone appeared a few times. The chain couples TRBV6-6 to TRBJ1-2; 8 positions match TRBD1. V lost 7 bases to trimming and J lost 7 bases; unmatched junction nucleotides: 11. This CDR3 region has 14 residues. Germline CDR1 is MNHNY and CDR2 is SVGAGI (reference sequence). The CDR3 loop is CASNFGQGNGGYTF. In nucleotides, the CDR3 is TGTGCCAGCAATTTTGGACAGGGTAACGGTGGCTACACCTTC.

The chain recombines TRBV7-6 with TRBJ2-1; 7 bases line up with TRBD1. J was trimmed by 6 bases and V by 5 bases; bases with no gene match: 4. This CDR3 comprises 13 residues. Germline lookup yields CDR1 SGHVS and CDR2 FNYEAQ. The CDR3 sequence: CASSGGQLNEQFF. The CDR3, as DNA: TGTGCCAGCAGCGGGGGACAGCTCAATGAGCAGTTCTTC.

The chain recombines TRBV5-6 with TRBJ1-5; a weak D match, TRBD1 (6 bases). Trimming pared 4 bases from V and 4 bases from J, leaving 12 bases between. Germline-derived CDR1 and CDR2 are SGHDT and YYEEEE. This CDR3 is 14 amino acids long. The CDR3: CASSPRGSNQPQHF. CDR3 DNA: TGTGCCAGCAGCCCCAGGGGTTCAAATCAGCCCCAGCATTTT.

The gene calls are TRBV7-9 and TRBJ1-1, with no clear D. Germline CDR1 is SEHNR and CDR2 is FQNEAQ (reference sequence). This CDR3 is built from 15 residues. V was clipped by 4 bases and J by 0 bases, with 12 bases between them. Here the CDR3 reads CASSSRLIMNTEAFF. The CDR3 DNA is TGTGCCAGCAGCTCCCGCCTAATCATGAACACTGAAGCTTTCTTT.

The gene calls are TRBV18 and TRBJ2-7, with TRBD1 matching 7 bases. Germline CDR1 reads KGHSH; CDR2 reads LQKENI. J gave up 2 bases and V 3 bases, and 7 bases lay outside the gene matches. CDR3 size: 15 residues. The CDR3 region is CASSPPGTVTYEQYF. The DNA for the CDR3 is TGTGCCAGCTCACCCCCCGGGACAGTTACCTACGAGCAGTACTTC.